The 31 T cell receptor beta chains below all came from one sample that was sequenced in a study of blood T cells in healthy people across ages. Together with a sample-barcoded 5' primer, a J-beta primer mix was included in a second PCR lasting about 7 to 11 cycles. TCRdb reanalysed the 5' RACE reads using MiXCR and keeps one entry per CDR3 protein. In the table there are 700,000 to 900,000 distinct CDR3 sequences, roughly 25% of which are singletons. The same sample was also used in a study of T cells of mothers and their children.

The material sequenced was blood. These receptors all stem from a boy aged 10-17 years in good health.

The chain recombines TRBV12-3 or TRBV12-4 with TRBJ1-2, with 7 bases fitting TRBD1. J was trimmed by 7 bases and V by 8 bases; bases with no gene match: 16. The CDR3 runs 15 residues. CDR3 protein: CASFPQTGQLGGYTF. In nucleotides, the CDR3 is TGTGCCAGCTTTCCTCAGACAGGGCAGCTTGGTGGCTACACCTTC.

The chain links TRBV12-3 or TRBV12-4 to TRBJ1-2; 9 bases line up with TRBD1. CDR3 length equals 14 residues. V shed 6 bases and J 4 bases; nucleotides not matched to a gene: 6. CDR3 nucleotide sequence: TGTGCCAGCAGACCCGACAGGGGGGTCTATGGCTACACCTTC. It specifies CASRPDRGVYGYTF.

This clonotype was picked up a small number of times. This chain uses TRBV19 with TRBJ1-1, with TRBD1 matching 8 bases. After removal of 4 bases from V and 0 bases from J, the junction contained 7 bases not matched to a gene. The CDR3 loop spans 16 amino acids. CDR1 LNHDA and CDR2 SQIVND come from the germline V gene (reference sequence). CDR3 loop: CASSTRQGLLNTEAFF. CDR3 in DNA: TGTGCCAGTAGTACCCGACAGGGGCTACTGAACACTGAAGCTTTCTTT. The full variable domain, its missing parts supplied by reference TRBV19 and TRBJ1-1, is DGGITQSPKYLFRKEGQNVTLSCEQNLNHDAMYWYRQDPGQGLRLIYYSQIVNDFQKGDIAEGYSVSREKKESFPLTVTSAQKNPTAFYLCASSTRQGLLNTEAFFGQGTRLTVV.

CDR3 region: CASSASESSYEQYF. The CDR3 coding sequence is TGTGCCAGCAGCGCCAGTGAGTCCTCCTACGAGCAGTACTTC. The V gene is TRBV7-2, the J gene TRBJ2-5; D is uncertain. Matching the DNA end better, TRBJ2-7 makes the J call doubtful. In germline, CDR1 is SGHTA, CDR2 FQGNSA. This CDR3 contains 14 residues.

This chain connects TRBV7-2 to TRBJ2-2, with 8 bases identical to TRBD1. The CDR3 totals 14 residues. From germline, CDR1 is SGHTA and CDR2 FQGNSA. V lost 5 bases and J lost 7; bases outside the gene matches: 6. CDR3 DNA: TGTGCCAGCAGCCCCGGGACAGGCGTCGGGGAGCTGTTTTTT. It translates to CASSPGTGVGELFF.

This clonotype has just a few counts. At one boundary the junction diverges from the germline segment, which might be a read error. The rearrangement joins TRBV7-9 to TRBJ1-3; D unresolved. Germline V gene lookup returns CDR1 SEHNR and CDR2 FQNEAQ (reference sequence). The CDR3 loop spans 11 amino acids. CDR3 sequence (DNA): TGTGCCAGCAACCCTTCGAGGTTAGGACGCTTT. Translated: CASNPSRLGRF.

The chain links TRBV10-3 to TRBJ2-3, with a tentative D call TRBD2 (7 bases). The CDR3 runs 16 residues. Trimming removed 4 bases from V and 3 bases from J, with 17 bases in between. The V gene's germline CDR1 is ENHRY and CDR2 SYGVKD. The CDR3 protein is CAISARSGEGTDTQYF. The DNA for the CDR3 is TGTGCCATCAGTGCCAGGTCAGGGGAGGGAACAGATACGCAGTATTTT.

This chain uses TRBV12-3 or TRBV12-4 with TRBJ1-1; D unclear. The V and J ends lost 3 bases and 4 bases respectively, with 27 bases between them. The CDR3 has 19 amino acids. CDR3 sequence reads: CASSFGPPQWVQDGTEAFF. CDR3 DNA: TGTGCCAGCAGTTTTGGCCCCCCTCAGTGGGTGCAAGATGGCACTGAAGCTTTCTTT.

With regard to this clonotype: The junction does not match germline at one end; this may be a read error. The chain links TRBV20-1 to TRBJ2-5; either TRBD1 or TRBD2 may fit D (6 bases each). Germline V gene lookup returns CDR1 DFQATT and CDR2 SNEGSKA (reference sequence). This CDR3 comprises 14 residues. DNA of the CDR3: TGCAGTGCAAAGCCCGGGGGCGGGCAAGAGGCCCAGTACTTC. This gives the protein CSAKPGGGQEAQYF.

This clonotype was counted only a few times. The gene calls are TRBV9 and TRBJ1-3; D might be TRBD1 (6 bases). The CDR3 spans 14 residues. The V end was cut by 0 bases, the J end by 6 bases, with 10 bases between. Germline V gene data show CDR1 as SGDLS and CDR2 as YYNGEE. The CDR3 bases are TGTGCCAGCAGCGTAGAGCCAGGGGAAAACACCATATATTTT. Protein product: CASSVEPGENTIYF.

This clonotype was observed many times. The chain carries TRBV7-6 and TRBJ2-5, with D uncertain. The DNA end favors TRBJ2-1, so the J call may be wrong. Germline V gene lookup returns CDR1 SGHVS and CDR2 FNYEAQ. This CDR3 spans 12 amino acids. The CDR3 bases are TGTGCCAGCAGTCCCACCTCGGATGAGCAGTTCTTC. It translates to CASSPTSDEQFF.

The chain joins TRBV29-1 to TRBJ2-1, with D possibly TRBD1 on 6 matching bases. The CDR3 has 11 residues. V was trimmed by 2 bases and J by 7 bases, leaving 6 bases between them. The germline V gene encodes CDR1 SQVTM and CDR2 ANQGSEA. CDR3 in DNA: TGCAGCGTTGAACAGGGGAATGAGCAGTTCTTC. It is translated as CSVEQGNEQFF.

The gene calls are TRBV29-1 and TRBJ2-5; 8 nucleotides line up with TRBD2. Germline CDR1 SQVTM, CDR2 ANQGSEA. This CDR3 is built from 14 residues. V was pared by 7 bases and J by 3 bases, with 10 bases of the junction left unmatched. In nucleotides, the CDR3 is TGCAGCGGTACCCACGGGGGGGGGAAAGAGACCCAGTACTTC. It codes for CSGTHGGGKETQYF.

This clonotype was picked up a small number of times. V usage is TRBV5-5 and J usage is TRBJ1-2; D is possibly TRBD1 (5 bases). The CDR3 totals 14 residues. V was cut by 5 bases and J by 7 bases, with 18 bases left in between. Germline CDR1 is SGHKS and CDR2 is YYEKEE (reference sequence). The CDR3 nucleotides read TGTGCCAGCAGAGCGGACGCGGGGCGTCTTGGCTACACCTTC. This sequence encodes CASRADAGRLGYTF.

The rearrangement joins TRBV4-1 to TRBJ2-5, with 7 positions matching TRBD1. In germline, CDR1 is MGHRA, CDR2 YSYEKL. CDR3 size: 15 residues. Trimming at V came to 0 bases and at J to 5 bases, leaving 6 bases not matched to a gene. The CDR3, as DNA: TGCGCCAGCAGCCAAGATCAGCAGGGGGTGGAGACCCAGTACTTC. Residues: CASSQDQQGVETQYF.

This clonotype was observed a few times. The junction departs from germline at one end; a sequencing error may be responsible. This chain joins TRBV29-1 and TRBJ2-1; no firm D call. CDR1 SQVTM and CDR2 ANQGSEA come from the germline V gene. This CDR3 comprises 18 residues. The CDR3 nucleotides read TGCAGCGTCGAAGAGTCGAATGGGCCAGAGATCGCCTACAATGAGCAGTTCTTC. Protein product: CSVEESNGPEIAYNEQFF.

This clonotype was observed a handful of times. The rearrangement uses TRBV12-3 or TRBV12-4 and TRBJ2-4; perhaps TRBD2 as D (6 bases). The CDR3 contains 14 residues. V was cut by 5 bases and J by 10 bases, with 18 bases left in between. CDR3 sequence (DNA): TGTGCCAGCAGTCCAGGGCGGGATGGGGATATTCAGTACTTC. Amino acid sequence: CASSPGRDGDIQYF.

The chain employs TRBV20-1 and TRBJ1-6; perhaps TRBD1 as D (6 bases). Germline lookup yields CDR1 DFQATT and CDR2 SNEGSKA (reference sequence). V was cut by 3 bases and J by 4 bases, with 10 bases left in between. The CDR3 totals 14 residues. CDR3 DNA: TGCAGTGCTAGTGAACAGGGATATAATTCACCCCTCCACTTT. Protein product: CSASEQGYNSPLHF.

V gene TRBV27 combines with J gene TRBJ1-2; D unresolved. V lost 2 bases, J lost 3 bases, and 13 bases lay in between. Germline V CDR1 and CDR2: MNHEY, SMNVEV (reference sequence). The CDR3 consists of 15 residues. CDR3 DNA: TGTGCCAGCAGTTTAAGACCGCCTTGGCACTATGGCTACACCTTC. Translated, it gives CASSLRPPWHYGYTF.

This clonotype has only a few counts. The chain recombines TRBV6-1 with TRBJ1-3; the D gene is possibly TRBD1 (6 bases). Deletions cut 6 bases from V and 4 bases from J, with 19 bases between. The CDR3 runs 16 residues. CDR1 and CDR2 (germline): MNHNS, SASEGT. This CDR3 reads CASSPRWGPRGNTIYF. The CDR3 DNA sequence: TGTGCCAGCAGCCCCAGGTGGGGGCCTCGGGGAAACACCATATATTTT.

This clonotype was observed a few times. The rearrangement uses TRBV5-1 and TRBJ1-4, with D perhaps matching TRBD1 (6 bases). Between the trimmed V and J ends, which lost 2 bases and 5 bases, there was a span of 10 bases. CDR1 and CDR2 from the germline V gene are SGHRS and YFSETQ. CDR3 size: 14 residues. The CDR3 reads CASSLQGYNEKLFF. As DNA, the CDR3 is TGCGCCAGCAGCTTACAGGGTTACAATGAAAAACTGTTTTTT.

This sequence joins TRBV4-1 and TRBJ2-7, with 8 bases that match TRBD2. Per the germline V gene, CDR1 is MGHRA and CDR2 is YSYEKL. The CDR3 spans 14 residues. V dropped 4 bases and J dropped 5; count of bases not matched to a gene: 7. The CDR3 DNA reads TGCGCCAGCAGCCCCCGGGGGGGCCTGGACGAGCAGTACTTC. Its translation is CASSPRGGLDEQYF.

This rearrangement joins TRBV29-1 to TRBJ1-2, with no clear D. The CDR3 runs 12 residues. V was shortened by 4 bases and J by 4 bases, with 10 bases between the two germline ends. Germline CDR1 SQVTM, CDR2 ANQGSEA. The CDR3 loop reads CSVGAGVYGYTF. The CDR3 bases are TGCAGCGTTGGCGCGGGTGTCTATGGCTACACCTTC.

The CDR3 DNA sequence: TGCGCCAGCAGCCTCCCCCGGGTTCGCACAGATACGCAGTATTTT. Its protein is CASSLPRVRTDTQYF. The chain uses TRBV5-1 and TRBJ2-3; D is unclear. Germline V gene lookup returns CDR1 SGHRS and CDR2 YFSETQ. The CDR3 spans 15 residues. The V gene lost 4 bases and the J gene lost 1 base, with 13 bases spanning the gap.

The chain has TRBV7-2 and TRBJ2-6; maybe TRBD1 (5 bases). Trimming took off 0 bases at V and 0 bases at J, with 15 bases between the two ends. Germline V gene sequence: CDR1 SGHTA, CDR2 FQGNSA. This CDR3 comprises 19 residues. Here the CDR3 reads CASSLASSGPYSGANVLTF. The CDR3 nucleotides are TGTGCCAGCAGCTTAGCGTCCTCAGGGCCCTACTCTGGGGCCAACGTCCTGACTTTC. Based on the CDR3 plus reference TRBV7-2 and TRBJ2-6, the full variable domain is GAGVSQSPSNKVTEKGKDVELRCDPISGHTALYWYRQSLGQGLEFLIYFQGNSAPDKSGLPSDRFSAERTGGSVSTLTIQRTQQEDSAVYLCASSLASSGPYSGANVLTFGAGSRLTVL.

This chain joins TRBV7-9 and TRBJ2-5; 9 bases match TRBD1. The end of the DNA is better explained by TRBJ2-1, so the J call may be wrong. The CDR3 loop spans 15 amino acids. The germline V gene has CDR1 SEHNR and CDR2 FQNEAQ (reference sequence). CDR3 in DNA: TGTGCCAGCAGCTCCCTGGACAGGGGTACGAATGAGCAGTTCTTC. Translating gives CASSSLDRGTNEQFF.

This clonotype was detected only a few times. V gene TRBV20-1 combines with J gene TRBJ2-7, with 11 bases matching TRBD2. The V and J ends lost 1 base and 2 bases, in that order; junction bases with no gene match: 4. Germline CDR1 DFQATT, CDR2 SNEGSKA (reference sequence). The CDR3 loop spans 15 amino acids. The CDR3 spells CSARVGTSGTYEQYF. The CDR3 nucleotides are TGCAGTGCTAGAGTAGGGACTAGCGGCACCTACGAGCAGTACTTC.

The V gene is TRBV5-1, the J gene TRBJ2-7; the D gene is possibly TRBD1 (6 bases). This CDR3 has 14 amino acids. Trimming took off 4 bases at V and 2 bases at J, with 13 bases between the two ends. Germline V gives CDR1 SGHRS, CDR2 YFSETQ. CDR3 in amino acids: CASSTGQGPYEQYF. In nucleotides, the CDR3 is TGCGCCAGCAGCACGGGCCAGGGGCCCTACGAGCAGTACTTC.

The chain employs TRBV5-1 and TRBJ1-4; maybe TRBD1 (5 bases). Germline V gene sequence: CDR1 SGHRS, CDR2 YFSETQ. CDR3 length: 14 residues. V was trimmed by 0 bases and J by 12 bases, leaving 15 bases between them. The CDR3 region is CASSLGRDREELFF. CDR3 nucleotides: TGCGCCAGCAGCTTGGGCAGGGATCGGGAAGAACTGTTTTTT.

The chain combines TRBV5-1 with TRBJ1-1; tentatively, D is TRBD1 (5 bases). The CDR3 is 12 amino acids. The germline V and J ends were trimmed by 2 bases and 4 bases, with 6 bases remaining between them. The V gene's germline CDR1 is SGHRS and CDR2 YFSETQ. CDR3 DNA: TGCGCCAGCAGCTTCCAGGGCACTGAAGCTTTCTTT. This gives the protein CASSFQGTEAFF.

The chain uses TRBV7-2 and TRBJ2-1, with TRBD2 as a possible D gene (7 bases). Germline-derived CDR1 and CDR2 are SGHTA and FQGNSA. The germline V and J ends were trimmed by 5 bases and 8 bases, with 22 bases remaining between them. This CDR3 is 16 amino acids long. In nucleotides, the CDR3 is TGTGCCAGCAGCCCCGAATTGGGGGGGGGGCGGTATGAGCAGTTCTTC. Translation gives CASSPELGGGRYEQFF.